These 27 T cell receptor beta chains came from one sample sequenced in a study of cytotoxic CD8 clonotypes in ibrutinib-treated CLL. Sequencing used immunoSEQ multiplex PCR; TCRdb keeps in-frame clones, though not all of them. The sample has 42,000 or so clones, 65% to 70% seen once; the top ten hold about 6.8%. The source was PBMCs, collected at disease progression, from a patient treated with ibrutinib. These receptors were taken from a human donor with chronic lymphocytic leukemia.

The rearrangement uses TRBV4-2 and TRBJ2-5; D unclear. The V end lost 1 base, the J end lost 5 bases, and 11 bases lay between the germline ends. In germline, CDR1 is LGHNA, CDR2 YNFKEQ. The CDR3 loop spans 14 amino acids. The CDR3 region is CASSQVGRPETQYF. DNA of the CDR3: TGTGCCAGCAGCCAAGTTGGGCGTCCGGAGACCCAGTACTTC.

This clone qualifies as medium-sized (0.01 to 0.1%). The gene calls are TRBV2 and TRBJ1-5; the D is unclear. CDR3 length equals 13 residues. Looked up from germline, CDR1 is SNHLY and CDR2 is FYNNEI. V shed 7 bases and J shed 4 bases, with 11 bases lying between them. CDR3 residues: CASNPMVNQPQHF. The DNA for the CDR3 is TGTGCCAGCAACCCGATGGTTAATCAGCCCCAGCATTTT.

This chain joins TRBV5-1 and TRBJ2-3; the D gene is possibly TRBD2 (6 bases). Germline V gene sequence: CDR1 SGHRS, CDR2 YFSETQ. Trimming stripped 3 bases from V and 3 bases from J, with 14 bases between. The CDR3 consists of 15 residues. CDR3 in amino acids: CASSSAVGGTDTQYF. CDR3 DNA sequence: TGCGCCAGCAGCTCCGCGGTGGGGGGTACAGATACGCAGTATTTT.

The CDR3 DNA reads TGCGCCAGCAGCTTGGGCATAGCGGGAGAAACCTCCTACGAGCAGTACTTC. Protein product: CASSLGIAGETSYEQYF. The rearrangement links TRBV5-1 to TRBJ2-7, with TRBD2 identical over 9 bases. V was pared by 0 bases and J by 0 bases, with 7 bases of the junction left unmatched. Germline values: CDR1 SGHRS, CDR2 YFSETQ. This CDR3 is built from 17 residues.

The chain has TRBV27 and TRBJ2-1; 12 bases are a match to TRBD2. V was pared by 5 bases and J by 10 bases, with 9 bases of the junction left unmatched. The CDR3 totals 15 residues. Germline assignment: CDR1 MNHEY and CDR2 SMNVEV (reference sequence). The CDR3 reads CASSPRTSGTSEQFF. In DNA form, the CDR3 reads TGTGCCAGCAGTCCCCGGACTAGCGGGACTTCCGAGCAGTTCTTC.

This clone has only a few counts. The V gene is TRBV19, the J gene TRBJ1-4, with D possibly being TRBD1 (5 bases). CDR1 is LNHDA and CDR2 is SQIVND in the germline V gene (reference sequence). V lost 5 bases to trimming and J lost 4 bases, with 17 bases between them. CDR3 length equals 16 residues. The CDR3 nucleotides are TGTGCCAGTAGTGCCACCGGGGGGTCGGGTAATGAAAAACTGTTTTTT. It translates to CASSATGGSGNEKLFF.

The chain has TRBV27 and TRBJ2-5; D is unresolved. Between the trimmed V and J ends, which lost 7 bases and 7 bases, there was a span of 19 bases. This CDR3 has 14 residues. CDR1 and CDR2 from the germline V gene are MNHEY and SMNVEV (reference sequence). The DNA for the CDR3 is TGTGCCAGCAACAAACCTAGGGATCTGGGGACCCAGTACTTC. Its protein is CASNKPRDLGTQYF.

This clone has just a few counts. The gene calls are TRBV6-1 and TRBJ2-7; D gene unclear. V was clipped by 8 bases and J by 3 bases, with 11 bases between them. Germline V gives CDR1 MNHNS, CDR2 SASEGT. The CDR3 has 12 residues. DNA of the CDR3: TGTGCCAGCGCCCTGATGGGCTACGAGCAGTACTTC. It is translated as CASALMGYEQYF.

This chain connects TRBV7-6 to TRBJ2-4; D might be TRBD1 or TRBD2, each matching 5 bases. From germline, CDR1 is SGHVS and CDR2 FNYEAQ. V was cut by 7 bases and J by 4 bases, with 23 bases left in between. The CDR3 covers 17 residues. This chain's CDR3 is CASNHRDPSEAKNIQYF. CDR3 in DNA: TGTGCCAGCAACCACCGGGACCCCTCTGAAGCTAAAAACATTCAGTACTTC.

CDR3 sequence reads: CATRAIYGTGFEQPQHF. Here the CDR3 DNA reads TGTGCCACCCGCGCTATATACGGGACAGGGTTTGAACAGCCCCAGCATTTT. This chain connects TRBV15 to TRBJ1-5, with 9 nucleotides matching TRBD1. CDR3 length: 17 amino acids. J was trimmed by 7 bases and V by 8 bases; bases with no gene match: 18. Per germline, CDR1 LNHNV and CDR2 YYDKDF (reference sequence).

The chain is built from TRBV28 and TRBJ2-1; D is undetermined. The length of the CDR3 is 13 residues. Germline lookup yields CDR1 MDHEN and CDR2 SYDVKM. Trimming removed 1 base from V and 6 bases from J, with 7 bases in between. The CDR3 here is CASSLFTLNEQFF. In nucleotides, the CDR3 is TGTGCCAGCAGTTTATTTACCCTCAATGAGCAGTTCTTC.

Of note for this clone: At one boundary the junction diverges from the germline segment, which might be a read error. Other DNA sequences in the sample encode the same CDR3. V is TRBV7-7 and J is TRBJ2-5; D is perhaps TRBD1 or TRBD2 (5 bases each). The CDR3 has 14 residues. CDR1 is SSHAT and CDR2 is FNYEAQ in the germline V gene (reference sequence). CDR3 loop: CASSRTTAKETQYF. In DNA form, the CDR3 reads TGCGCTAGCAGCCGCACGACAGCAAAAGAGACCCAGTACTTC.

The chain uses TRBV25-1 and TRBJ2-2, with TRBD1 as a possible D gene (5 bases). Germline loops: CDR1 MGHDK, CDR2 SYGVNS. V shed 1 base and J shed 1 base, with 16 bases lying between them. This CDR3 is built from 18 residues. The CDR3 region is CASSEWVQAGLNTGELFF. The CDR3 coding sequence is TGTGCCAGCAGTGAATGGGTTCAGGCAGGGTTGAACACCGGGGAGCTGTTTTTT.

This clone is labeled as medium-sized. V usage is TRBV5-4 and J usage is TRBJ2-1; D unresolved. The V gene lost 1 base and the J gene lost 8 bases, with 10 bases spanning the gap. The V gene's germline CDR1 is SGHNT and CDR2 YYREEE (reference sequence). There are 13 residues in the CDR3. The CDR3 DNA sequence: TGTGCCAGCAGCTTGTGGGATACCGATGAGCAGTTCTTC. It is translated as CASSLWDTDEQFF.

This chain joins TRBV5-1 and TRBJ2-7, with 7 bases fitting TRBD2. Trimming at V came to 0 bases and at J to 3 bases, leaving 3 bases not matched to a gene. The CDR3 sequence is 14 residues long. Germline lookup yields CDR1 SGHRS and CDR2 YFSETQ. CDR3 coding DNA: TGCGCCAGCAGCTTGGGTCCTAGCGGCTACGAGCAGTACTTC. Encoded protein: CASSLGPSGYEQYF.

This clone came up a few times. The CDR3, as DNA: TGTGCCAGCAGCTTAGAAGGGGCTACCAATCAGCCCCAGCATTTT. Its translation: CASSLEGATNQPQHF. The rearrangement joins TRBV7-2 to TRBJ1-5, with D perhaps matching TRBD1 (5 bases). V lost 1 base to trimming and J lost 3 bases, with 10 bases between them. CDR1 is SGHTA and CDR2 is FQGNSA in the germline V gene. The CDR3 is 15 amino acids.

DNA for the CDR3: TGTGCCAGCAGCTTAGGGGCTAGCGGAAGGGGGGAGCAGTACTTC. Residues: CASSLGASGRGEQYF. The chain links TRBV7-2 to TRBJ2-7; possible D gene TRBD2, 7 bases. This CDR3 is built from 15 residues. In germline, CDR1 is SGHTA, CDR2 FQGNSA. Trimming took 1 base from V and 7 from J, leaving 17 bases between them.

There are a few counts of this clone. The CDR3 DNA sequence: TGTGCCAGCTCAGGGATGTTTACTAACAATGAGCAGTTCTTC. This codes for CASSGMFTNNEQFF. This chain connects TRBV11-3 to TRBJ2-1, with D possibly TRBD1 on 5 matching bases. The CDR3 is 14 residues long. With 8 bases removed from V and 5 bases from J, the gap between germline ends came to 16 bases. Germline loops: CDR1 SGHNT, CDR2 YENEEA.

The chain combines TRBV5-1 with TRBJ2-1; TRBD2 matches at 12 bases. CDR1 is SGHRS, CDR2 YFSETQ, per germline. CDR3 length: 15 amino acids. The trim removed 5 bases at V and 8 bases at J, leaving 8 bases unmatched. The CDR3 loop reads CASSVPSGRADEQFF. In DNA form, the CDR3 reads TGCGCCAGCAGTGTCCCTAGCGGGAGGGCGGATGAGCAGTTCTTC. Filled out from reference TRBV5-1 and TRBJ2-1, the complete variable domain reads KAGVTQTPRYLIKTRGQQVTLSCSPISGHRSVSWYQQTPGQGLQFLFEYFSETQRNKGNFPGRFSGRQFSNSRSEMNVSTLELGDSALYLCASSVPSGRADEQFFGPGTRLTVL.

The rearrangement joins TRBV30 to TRBJ1-5, with D tentatively TRBD1 (5 bases). The CDR3 extends over 13 amino acids. V dropped 8 bases and J dropped 10 bases, with 21 bases sitting between them. Germline-derived CDR1 and CDR2 are GTSNPN and SVGIG (reference sequence). The CDR3 coding sequence is TGTGCCGGGACTTGGGGGTCTGTTGGACCCCAGCATTTT. Its protein product is CAGTWGSVGPQHF.

This clone was found once. This chain connects TRBV5-4 to TRBJ2-5; TRBD1 might be the D (6 bases). Germline V gene sequence: CDR1 SGHNT, CDR2 YYREEE (reference sequence). Trimming removed 4 bases at V and 1 base at J, with 8 bases between. This CDR3 comprises 13 residues. CDR3 sequence: CASSLQGQETQYF. CDR3 coding DNA: TGTGCCAGCAGCCTACAGGGCCAAGAGACCCAGTACTTC.

This clone has only a few counts. The chain links TRBV2 to TRBJ1-2; D is uncertain. CDR3 size: 14 residues. Germline V CDR1 and CDR2: SNHLY, FYNNEI. Between the trimmed V and J ends, which lost 3 bases and 1 base, there was a span of 9 bases. The CDR3 region is CASSEGNFNYGYTF. The DNA of the CDR3 is TGTGCCAGCAGTGAGGGCAACTTTAACTATGGCTACACCTTC.

The chain couples TRBV5-4 to TRBJ1-6; D not certain. V was pared by 4 bases and J by 7 bases, with 12 bases between. Germline CDR1 is SGHNT and CDR2 is YYREEE (reference sequence). The CDR3 runs to 14 residues. The DNA for the CDR3 is TGTGCCAGCAGCACCCAGTACCAAAATTCACCCCTCCACTTT. Its protein product is CASSTQYQNSPLHF.

The genes are TRBV7-3 and TRBJ2-1, with TRBD2 identical over 7 bases. Per the germline V gene, CDR1 is SGHTA and CDR2 is FQGTGA. Trimming at V came to 5 bases and at J to 2 bases, leaving 6 bases not matched to a gene. The CDR3 totals 15 residues. Here the CDR3 reads CASSAPGLPYNEQFF. In nucleotides, the CDR3 is TGTGCCAGCAGCGCGCCGGGACTACCCTACAATGAGCAGTTCTTC.

The chain carries TRBV27 and TRBJ2-7, with D possibly being TRBD1 (7 bases). From germline, CDR1 is MNHEY and CDR2 SMNVEV (reference sequence). V lost 0 bases and J 3 bases, leaving 12 bases between the germline ends. This CDR3 comprises 15 residues. The CDR3 DNA reads TGTGCCAGCAGTTTATCCTCAGGGGGGCTCTACGAGCAGTACTTC. Protein sequence: CASSLSSGGLYEQYF.

The V and J genes are TRBV5-1 and TRBJ2-1; D is perhaps TRBD1 or TRBD2 (5 bases each). Germline V gene sequence: CDR1 SGHRS, CDR2 YFSETQ. The CDR3 extends over 14 amino acids. Trimming stripped 1 base from V and 12 bases from J, with 17 bases between. CDR3 sequence: CASSLTGTSALQFF. The CDR3 DNA follows: TGCGCCAGCAGCTTGACCGGGACCAGCGCCTTGCAGTTCTTC.

The CDR3 nucleotides are TGTGCCAGCCAAACCTCAGGGGGGGGACTGTTTTTT. Residues: CASQTSGGGLFF. The chain links TRBV27 to TRBJ1-4; 7 bases agree with TRBD1. There are 12 residues in the CDR3. V shed 8 bases, J shed 13 bases, and the junction held 10 bases outside the gene matches. Germline V gene sequence: CDR1 MNHEY, CDR2 SMNVEV (reference sequence). The full variable domain, rest sourced from reference TRBV27 and TRBJ1-4, is EAQVTQNPRYLITVTGKKLTVTCSQNMNHEYMSWYRQDPGLGLRQIYYSMNVEVTDKGDVPEGYKVSRKEKRNFPLILESPSPNQTSLYFCASQTSGGGLFFGSGTQLSVL.